This T cell receptor (beta chain) comes out of a study of low-dose radiotherapy and immunotherapy resistance in tumors. Overall study: Patients received 300 mg of oral aspirin each day across four cycles, commencing on cycle 1 day 1.

This clonotype was counted at least ten times. Primers targeting TRAV and TRBV primed first-strand cDNA, covering alpha and beta chains. It was with a constant-region primer and a V-primer adapter that TCRs were amplified over around 18 PCR cycles. TCRdb independently ran MiXCR on the reads; one entry per CDR3 protein. This sample yields 80,000 to 95,000 distinct CDR3 sequences, of which roughly a tenth are seen a single time; 0.95% to 1.3% belongs to the top ten. As to time point: before trial treatment. The receptor was isolated from a male donor with prostate cancer. The specimen comprised PBMCs, sampled before treatment.

The CDR3 here is CASSQALLYGYTF. The DNA for the CDR3 is TGTGCCAGCAGCCAAGCACTTCTCTATGGCTACACCTTC. V is TRBV14 and J is TRBJ1-2; no reliable D call. Trimming cost V 1 base and J 4 bases, with 7 bases left between them. CDR1 and CDR2 from the germline V gene are SGHDN and FVKESK. The CDR3 sequence is 13 residues long.